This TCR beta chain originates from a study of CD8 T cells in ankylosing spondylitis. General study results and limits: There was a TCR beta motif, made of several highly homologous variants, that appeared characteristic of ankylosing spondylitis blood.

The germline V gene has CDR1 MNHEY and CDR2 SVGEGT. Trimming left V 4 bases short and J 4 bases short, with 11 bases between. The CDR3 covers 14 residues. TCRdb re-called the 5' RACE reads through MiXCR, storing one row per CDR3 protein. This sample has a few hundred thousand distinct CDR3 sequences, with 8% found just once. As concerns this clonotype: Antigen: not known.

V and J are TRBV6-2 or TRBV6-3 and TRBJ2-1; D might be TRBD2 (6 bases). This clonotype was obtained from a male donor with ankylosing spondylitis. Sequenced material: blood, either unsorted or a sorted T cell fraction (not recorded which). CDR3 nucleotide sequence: TGTGCCAGCAGTTCCGGGACTGTTTACAATGAGCAGTTCTTC. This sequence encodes CASSSGTVYNEQFF.